This T cell receptor beta chain is from a study of sequential checkpoint blockade in melanoma (dated by TCRdb to about 2019). Regarding the complete study: Using 1:1 randomization, the trial assigned patients either to first-line nivolumab followed by ipilimumab (arm A) or to ipilimumab followed by nivolumab (arm B). Maintenance nivolumab was given following each of the two trial sequences. Study-level results and caveats: Larger, independent patient cohorts are needed to validate the response-prediction model that combines TCR metrics and mutation burden.

TCRbeta CDR3 regions were immunosequenced from genomic DNA with the immunoSEQ Assay. Prior to high-throughput sequencing, genomic DNA was amplified by bias-controlled multiplex PCR. The study's processing was this. To quantify the absolute abundance of each unique TCRbeta CDR3 region, the sequences were collapsed and filtered. Clonality was defined as 1 minus Pielou's evenness and was calculated using productive rearrangements only. Clones with significantly greater frequencies in on-treatment versus baseline samples were identified using a previously published method. TCRdb re-hosts the immuneACCESS table, in-frame sequences only. Its copies lack some clones; in the studies checked, an unresolved V gene accounts for under half of them, and the cause for the rest is not known. The D gene and trimming were derived from the DNA, and the V and J assignments and clone size from that table. The sample table lists approximately 10,000 clones, approximately 80% of them with a count of one. The ten biggest clones cover 51% of the sample.

This clone is termed medium-sized (0.01 to 0.1%). Its cognate antigen has yet to be identified. Base qualities are not provided; no much larger clone lies one nucleotide away. CDR1 and CDR2 (SGDLS, YYNGEE) derive from the germline V gene. From its cysteine to its phenylalanine, the CDR3 spans 17 amino acids. Only CDR3 DNA remains: 51 bases, in frame from the first base. Here V drops 0 bases and J drops 6 bases, and the junction holds 9 bases not matched to any gene. The treatment or condition label corresponds to: randomized to nivolumab then ipilimumab (arm A) or the reverse (arm B). None of the patients in the trial had previously been given DNA-damaging chemotherapy. Live CD3+CD8+ cells negative for CD19 and CD56 were sorted from thawed PBMCs on a FACS Aria II flow cytometer. CheckMate 064, a randomized, open-label phase II trial of sequential checkpoint blockade, was the source of the samples, all of which came from patients with melanoma. Peripheral blood mononuclear cells were collected by leukapheresis, purified with Ficoll-Paque, and frozen in human serum with approximately 9.9% DMSO. Immediately after sorting, the purity of sorted blood CD3+CD8+ cells was verified to be >95%, after which DNA was extracted.

In this chain, TRBV9 is recombined with TRBJ1-4, with 9 middle bases fitting TRBD1. This sequence was found in a human donor with melanoma. The sample consisted of CD8+ T cells sorted from blood (inferred from file names), taken from a patient given nivolumab and ipilimumab in sequence. The CDR3 here reads CASSVATGTGSDEKLFF. The DNA is as follows: TGTGCCAGCAGCGTAGCTACGGGGACAGGGTCGGATGAAAAACTGTTTTTT.